The 14 T cell receptor beta chains presented below share a single source sample, sequenced in a study of regulatory T cells in long-lasting Graves disease. Specified time point: newly diagnosed GD, antithyroid drugs for less than 3 months. From PBMCs, RNA was extracted and then used to make the TCR library. Investigators prepared the TCR beta libraries by applying iRepertoire HTBI primers and Arm-PCR of CDR3 regions. TCRdb re-analysed the multiplex PCR reads in MiXCR, keeping a single row per CDR3 protein. The sample lists fewer than 500,000 distinct CDR3 sequences; roughly 16% were seen once. A further study also used this sample, focusing on T cells in Graves' hyperthyroidism and ophthalmopathy.

This sample comprised peripheral blood mononuclear cells (PBMCs), obtained at new diagnosis, from a patient treated with antithyroid drugs. Receptors originate from a man aged 35-49 years with Graves disease.

This clonotype was observed a handful of times. The CDR3 nucleotides are TGTGCCAGCAGCAAACGGGTGAGCTCCTACAATGAGCAGTTCTTC. Protein: CASSKRVSSYNEQFF. This chain connects TRBV2 to TRBJ2-1; D call uncertain. Trimming pared 6 bases from V and 0 bases from J, leaving 12 bases between. Per germline, CDR1 SNHLY and CDR2 FYNNEI. The CDR3 loop spans 15 amino acids. The full variable domain, its missing parts supplied by reference TRBV2 and TRBJ2-1, is EPEVTQTPSHQVTQMGQEVILRCVPISNHLYFYWYRQILGQKVEFLVSFYNNEISEKSEIFDDQFSVERPDGSNFTLKIRSTKLEDSAMYFCASSKRVSSYNEQFFGPGTRLTVL.

The sample holds a few counts of this clonotype. The V and J genes are TRBV28 and TRBJ1-6; D ambiguous. The V gene's germline CDR1 is MDHEN and CDR2 SYDVKM. The ends were cut back, 7 bases at V and 8 bases at J, with 9 bases in the middle. The CDR3 length is 12 residues. CDR3 bases: TGTGCCAGCAATACCGGAGATTCACCCCTCCACTTT. Translation gives CASNTGDSPLHF. The variable domain in full, completed from reference TRBV28 and TRBJ1-6, reads DVKVTQSSRYLVKRTGEKVFLECVQDMDHENMFWYRQDPGLGLRLIYFSYDVKMKEKGDIPEGYSVSREKKERFSLILESASTNQTSMYLCASNTGDSPLHFGNGTRLTVT.

This clonotype occurred a few times. This chain connects TRBV14 to TRBJ2-3; D may be TRBD2 (5 bases). The V end lost 1 base, the J end lost 3 bases, and 11 bases lay between the germline ends. CDR3 length: 15 residues. From germline, CDR1 is SGHDN and CDR2 FVKESK. The CDR3 nucleotides read TGTGCCAGCAGCCAAGTACGAAGAGGGACAGATACGCAGTATTTT. Protein sequence: CASSQVRRGTDTQYF.

The chain links TRBV7-9 to TRBJ2-5; 13 nucleotides agree with TRBD2. Per germline, CDR1 SEHNR and CDR2 FQNEAQ (reference sequence). The CDR3 is 18 amino acids. With V trimmed by 8 bases and J by 5 bases, 17 bases remained unmatched. CDR3 region: CASASPGTSGTPAETQYF. Here the CDR3 DNA reads TGTGCCAGCGCCTCTCCCGGGACTAGCGGGACCCCCGCGGAGACCCAGTACTTC. Based on the CDR3 plus reference TRBV7-9 and TRBJ2-5, the full variable domain is DTGVSQNPRHKITKRGQNVTFRCDPISEHNRLYWYRQTLGQGPEFLTYFQNEAQLEKSRLLSDRFSAERPKGSFSTLEIQRTEQGDSAMYLCASASPGTSGTPAETQYFGPGTRLLVL.

Here the CDR3 DNA reads TGTGCCAGCAGTGACCAGACCAATGAGCAGTTCTTC. Protein sequence: CASSDQTNEQFF. The J gene is TRBJ2-1, the V gene TRBV6-1; D is undetermined. V was clipped by 3 bases and J by 6 bases, with 6 bases between them. Per germline, CDR1 MNHNS and CDR2 SASEGT. The CDR3 is 12 residues long.

The gene calls are TRBV19 and TRBJ2-3; 9 nucleotides match TRBD1. Trimming cost V 5 bases and J 1 base; bases outside gene matches: 7. This CDR3 has 16 amino acids. Germline V gene lookup returns CDR1 LNHDA and CDR2 SQIVND (reference sequence). CDR3 sequence reads: CASSPRQGVGTDTQYF. The CDR3 DNA follows: TGTGCCAGTAGTCCCCGACAGGGGGTCGGCACAGATACGCAGTATTTT.

This clonotype came up many times. The chain joins TRBV28 to TRBJ2-5; 7 bases align to TRBD2. V shed 5 bases, J shed 2 bases, and the junction held 5 bases outside the gene matches. This CDR3 comprises 14 residues. The germline gives CDR1 MDHEN, CDR2 SYDVKM. This chain's CDR3 is CASSVAGLQETQYF. CDR3 DNA sequence: TGTGCCAGCAGTGTAGCGGGCCTACAAGAGACCCAGTACTTC.

This clonotype was counted many times. The chain is built from TRBV28 and TRBJ2-2; the D is unclear. In germline, CDR1 is MDHEN, CDR2 SYDVKM. V lost 8 bases and J lost 3, with 13 bases in between. The CDR3 consists of 14 residues. In DNA form, the CDR3 reads TGTGCCAGCCGACCACCCGAAGACACCGGGGAGCTGTTTTTT. Amino acid sequence: CASRPPEDTGELFF. The variable domain in full, completed from reference TRBV28 and TRBJ2-2, reads DVKVTQSSRYLVKRTGEKVFLECVQDMDHENMFWYRQDPGLGLRLIYFSYDVKMKEKGDIPEGYSVSREKKERFSLILESASTNQTSMYLCASRPPEDTGELFFGEGSRLTVL.

The CDR3 DNA reads as TGTGCCAGCAGCATGGGACAGGGCTGGGAGCAGTACTTC. Amino acid sequence: CASSMGQGWEQYF. The gene calls are TRBV27 and TRBJ2-7, with 9 nucleotides matching TRBD1. The length of the CDR3 is 13 residues. The germline CDR1 and CDR2 sequences are MNHEY and SMNVEV (reference sequence). V trimming: 6 bases; J trimming: 7 bases; junction bases outside the gene matches: 7.

This clonotype was found many times. The V call is TRBV12-3 or TRBV12-4, the J call TRBJ2-3, with D possibly TRBD1 on 6 matching bases. V shed 6 bases and J shed 0 bases, with 16 bases lying between them. CDR3 length: 16 residues. The CDR3 protein is CASRPRTARSTDTQYF. Here the CDR3 DNA reads TGTGCCAGCAGACCCCGGACAGCGAGAAGCACAGATACGCAGTATTTT.

V and J are TRBV4-1 and TRBJ1-1; D remains ambiguous. Trimming stripped 1 base from V and 4 bases from J, with 10 bases between. The germline gives CDR1 MGHRA, CDR2 YSYEKL. The CDR3 loop spans 14 amino acids. The CDR3: CASSQVVLGTEAFF. The DNA of the CDR3 is TGCGCCAGCAGCCAAGTTGTCCTAGGCACTGAAGCTTTCTTT.

This clonotype occurred many times. The V gene is TRBV7-3, the J gene TRBJ2-2; 10 bases align to TRBD2. The CDR3 has 15 amino acids. The V and J ends lost 3 bases and 6 bases, in that order; junction bases with no gene match: 4. The germline gives CDR1 SGHTA, CDR2 FQGTGA. The DNA for the CDR3 is TGTGCCAGCAGCTTTTCGGGACTAGCGTCCGGGGAGCTGTTTTTT. It specifies CASSFSGLASGELFF.

This chain links TRBV2 with TRBJ1-4, with 7 bases matching TRBD1. Germline CDR1 is SNHLY and CDR2 is FYNNEI. The CDR3 extends over 13 amino acids. The J segment lost 10 bases and the V segment lost 6 bases, leaving 8 bases of the junction unmatched. The CDR3 protein is CASRRQGTVKLFF. The CDR3 DNA is TGTGCCAGCAGACGACAGGGAACGGTAAAACTGTTTTTT.

At least ten counts were recorded for this clonotype. The chain links TRBV2 to TRBJ2-3; TRBD1 agrees at 9 bases. This CDR3 region has 14 residues. Germline CDR1 is SNHLY and CDR2 is FYNNEI. The V and J ends lost 5 bases and 6 bases, in that order; junction bases with no gene match: 6. The CDR3 here is CASSWTGDRDTQYF. The CDR3 nucleotides are TGTGCCAGCAGTTGGACAGGGGATCGGGATACGCAGTATTTT.